The next 28 T cell receptor beta chains were all read from a single sample in a study of blood T cell repertoires in COVID-19. Clones were sequenced by immunoSEQ multiplex PCR, and TCRdb holds only the in-frame ones, with some missing. Of around 140,000 clones in the sample, almost 70% were seen once. The source material was peripheral blood. These TCRs come from a woman aged 70-85 years with acute or convalescent COVID-19.

A few counts support this clone. The chain carries TRBV12-3 or TRBV12-4 and TRBJ2-3; D is ambiguous. The CDR3 runs 13 residues. V was trimmed by 5 bases and J by 4 bases, leaving 10 bases between them. CDR3: CASSDFSPDTQYF. CDR3 nucleotide sequence: TGTGCCAGCAGTGACTTTAGCCCAGATACGCAGTATTTT.

This chain connects TRBV5-5 to TRBJ1-1; maybe TRBD1 (6 bases). Trimming pared 2 bases from V and 0 bases from J, leaving 11 bases between. The CDR3 has 15 residues. The germline CDR1 and CDR2 sequences are SGHKS and YYEKEE (reference sequence). CDR3 sequence (DNA): TGTGCCAGCAGCTTATACAGGGACATGAACACTGAAGCTTTCTTT. It yields the protein CASSLYRDMNTEAFF.

In this sample, this clone turned up a few times. The chain carries TRBV27 and TRBJ1-1, with 7 bases identical to TRBD1. V shed 8 bases, J shed 2 bases, and the junction held 8 bases outside the gene matches. The CDR3 is 14 amino acids. CDR1 MNHEY and CDR2 SMNVEV come from the germline V gene (reference sequence). The CDR3 region has the DNA TGTGCCAGCCAAGAAAGGGGGCTTAACACTGAAGCTTTCTTT. This translates into CASQERGLNTEAFF.

This clone was detected only a few times. Other nucleotide sequences in the sample specify the same CDR3. CDR3 amino acids: CASSQGARTEAFF. The DNA of the CDR3 is TGTGCCAGCAGCCAGGGGGCGCGGACTGAAGCTTTCTTT. V usage is TRBV3-1 (or the pseudogene TRBV3-2) and J usage is TRBJ1-1; D is possibly TRBD1 (6 bases). This CDR3 has 13 residues. The V end was cut by 3 bases, the J end by 5 bases, with 10 bases between. From germline, CDR1 is LGHDT and CDR2 YNNKEL (reference sequence).

The chain carries TRBV19 and TRBJ1-5; TRBD1 might be the D (6 bases). Trimming stripped 6 bases from V and 3 bases from J, with 15 bases between. The CDR3 has 15 residues. Germline CDR1 and CDR2: LNHDA and SQIVND (reference sequence). The CDR3 region is CASSNATGFNQPQHF. The DNA of the CDR3 is TGTGCCAGTAGCAACGCGACAGGTTTCAATCAGCCCCAGCATTTT.

This clone was seen a single time. CDR3: CASSYGTSGNNEQFF. The CDR3 DNA sequence: TGTGCCAGCAGTTACGGGACTAGCGGGAACAATGAGCAGTTCTTC. The J gene is TRBJ2-1, the V gene TRBV6-5; TRBD2 matches at 13 bases. The CDR3 sequence is 15 residues long. Germline lookup yields CDR1 MNHEY and CDR2 SVGAGI. Germline trimming cut 2 bases from V and 5 bases from J; bases unmatched to any gene: 0.

With regard to this clone: One end of the junction varies from germline; a read error may be responsible. The CDR3 nucleotides are TGTGCCAGCAGTGAAGGGACAGGATTCTTC. This sequence encodes CASSEGTGFF. The chain couples TRBV6-1 to TRBJ1-2, with TRBD1 matching over 7 bases. CDR3 length equals 10 residues. Germline CDR1 reads MNHNS; CDR2 reads SASEGT.

The genes are TRBV18 and TRBJ1-1; tentative D call: TRBD1 (5 bases). The CDR3 extends over 14 amino acids. Trimming pared 5 bases from V and 4 bases from J, leaving 14 bases between. CDR1 KGHSH and CDR2 LQKENI come from the germline V gene. CDR3 in amino acids: CASSGIRGVTEAFF. DNA for the CDR3: TGTGCCAGCTCAGGTATCCGGGGGGTCACTGAAGCTTTCTTT.

The genes are TRBV19 and TRBJ2-1; D is perhaps TRBD1 (6 bases). Trimming took 5 bases from V and 8 from J, leaving 13 bases between them. The germline CDR1 and CDR2 sequences are LNHDA and SQIVND (reference sequence). The CDR3 is 13 amino acids. CDR3 in DNA: TGTGCCAGTAGTTATCTGGGGGCAGATGAGCAGTTCTTC. Translation gives CASSYLGADEQFF.

V is TRBV5-1 and J is TRBJ2-7; 11 bases are shared with TRBD1. In germline, CDR1 is SGHRS, CDR2 YFSETQ. V trimming: 4 bases; J trimming: 6 bases; junction bases outside the gene matches: 9. The CDR3 sequence is 15 residues long. CDR3 sequence reads: CASSGQGALYREQYF. The CDR3 nucleotides read TGCGCCAGCAGCGGACAGGGGGCGCTTTATCGCGAGCAGTACTTC.

The chain employs TRBV12-3 or TRBV12-4 and TRBJ2-1; no clear D gene. The CDR3 runs to 13 residues. Trimming pared 0 bases from V and 10 bases from J, leaving 10 bases between. The CDR3 spells CASSLAGSQEQFF. The DNA for the CDR3 is TGTGCCAGCAGTTTAGCGGGCAGCCAGGAGCAGTTCTTC.

The rearrangement links TRBV3-1 (or the pseudogene TRBV3-2) to TRBJ2-3; TRBD2 aligns across 7 bases. There are 16 residues in the CDR3. Germline V lookup: CDR1 LGHDT, CDR2 YNNKEL (reference sequence). V lost 3 bases, J lost 4 bases, and 10 bases stayed unmatched. CDR3 in DNA: TGTGCCAGCAGCCAGGGGACTACGACGCCCGCAGATACGCAGTATTTT. This encodes CASSQGTTTPADTQYF.

The gene calls are TRBV20-1 and TRBJ1-1, with D perhaps matching TRBD1 (5 bases). V was clipped by 3 bases and J by 4 bases, with 15 bases between them. The CDR3 is 14 amino acids. Germline V CDR1 and CDR2: DFQATT, SNEGSKA (reference sequence). The chain's CDR3 is CSASPRGVSTEAFF. Here the CDR3 DNA reads TGCAGTGCTAGTCCCCGGGGGGTAAGCACTGAAGCTTTCTTT.

The genes are TRBV2 and TRBJ1-5; TRBD1 matches 9 bases. The trim removed 7 bases at V and 8 bases at J, leaving 6 bases unmatched. The germline gives CDR1 SNHLY, CDR2 FYNNEI. CDR3 size: 13 residues. Here the CDR3 reads CASKTGGGEPQHF. CDR3 nucleotide sequence: TGTGCCAGCAAAACAGGGGGCGGTGAGCCCCAGCATTTT.

The V and J genes are TRBV5-1 and TRBJ1-1; D may be TRBD1 (5 bases). The CDR3 sequence is 14 residues long. In germline, CDR1 is SGHRS, CDR2 YFSETQ. Trimming removed 6 bases from V and 4 bases from J, with 16 bases in between. CDR3: CASTLVGGSTEAFF. CDR3 bases: TGCGCCAGCACTCTCGTCGGGGGGAGCACTGAAGCTTTCTTT.

This sequence joins TRBV11-2 and TRBJ2-7; D is perhaps TRBD1 (5 bases). This CDR3 is 13 amino acids long. With 5 bases removed from V and 7 bases from J, the gap between germline ends came to 15 bases. Germline V gene sequence: CDR1 SGHAT, CDR2 FQNNGV. In DNA, the CDR3 is TGTGCCAGCAGCATCGGACAAGGGTGGGAGCAGTACTTC. Its protein is CASSIGQGWEQYF. Looking up the rest from reference TRBV11-2 and TRBJ2-7 gives the full variable domain: EAGVAQSPRYKIIEKRQSVAFWCNPISGHATLYWYQQILGQGPKLLIQFQNNGVVDDSQLPKDRFSAERLKGVDSTLKIQPAKLEDSAVYLCASSIGQGWEQYFGPGTRLTVT.

This clone was recorded a few times. CDR3 loop: CASSSRTGGASPLHF. For the CDR3, the DNA is TGTGCCAGCAGTTCTCGGACAGGGGGCGCTTCACCCCTCCACTTT. The chain employs TRBV6-5 and TRBJ1-6; 11 bases line up with TRBD1. CDR1 is MNHEY and CDR2 is SVGAGI in the germline V gene. The V gene end was trimmed by 4 bases and the J gene end by 9 bases; junction bases not matched to a gene: 5. The CDR3 sequence is 15 residues long.

This chain links TRBV12-3 or TRBV12-4 with TRBJ2-1; no clear D gene. This CDR3 has 13 residues. V lost 2 bases, J lost 8 bases, and 10 bases lay in between. In DNA form, the CDR3 reads TGTGCCAGCAGTTTAAGTCTACCCCATGAGCAGTTCTTC. Translated, it gives CASSLSLPHEQFF.

The chain carries TRBV9 and TRBJ1-1, with 8 bases identical to TRBD1. Germline V gene lookup returns CDR1 SGDLS and CDR2 YYNGEE. The CDR3 consists of 16 residues. V gave up 3 bases and J gave up 1 base; unmatched junction bases: 8. The DNA of the CDR3 is TGTGCCAGCAGCGCTGGACAGGGAATGGGGAACACTGAAGCTTTCTTT. As protein: CASSAGQGMGNTEAFF.

As to this clone: The same CDR3 also results from other DNA sequences found in this sample. V gene TRBV12-3 or TRBV12-4 combines with J gene TRBJ2-7, with TRBD1 matching over 7 bases. The V segment lost 3 bases and the J segment 2 bases; nucleotides outside the gene matches: 1. This CDR3 contains 13 residues. Here the CDR3 DNA reads TGTGCCAGCAGTTTGGGACAGACCTACGAGCAGTACTTC. Translation: CASSLGQTYEQYF.

The table lists this clone with many counts. This chain joins TRBV19 and TRBJ1-6; perhaps TRBD1 as D (5 bases). CDR1 is LNHDA, CDR2 SQIVND, per germline (reference sequence). Trimming took off 7 bases at V and 4 bases at J, with 8 bases between the two ends. CDR3 length: 13 residues. In nucleotides, the CDR3 is TGTGCCAGTACCGGGGGATATAATTCACCCCTCCACTTT. It translates to CASTGGYNSPLHF.

This clone occurred once. This chain connects TRBV21-1 to TRBJ2-2; TRBD2 is the table's D call, not checked against the DNA. TRBV21-1 is labeled a pseudogene. The CDR3 sequence is 17 residues long. Here the CDR3 reads CASSKVWRRRNTGELFF. As DNA, the CDR3 is TGTGCCAGCAGCAAAGTTTGGAGACGCAGGAACACCGGGGAGCTGTTTTTT.

V usage is TRBV2 and J usage is TRBJ1-2, with no clear D. This CDR3 contains 13 residues. Germline CDR1 is SNHLY and CDR2 is FYNNEI. Trimming removed 7 bases from V and 6 bases from J, with 15 bases in between. In DNA, the CDR3 is TGTGCCAGCACCCGAGGGAGGACTAATGGCTACACCTTC. Its translation is CASTRGRTNGYTF.

This chain uses TRBV5-1 with TRBJ2-7; TRBD1 agrees at 9 bases. After removal of 4 bases from V and 5 bases from J, the junction contained 10 bases not matched to a gene. The CDR3 contains 15 residues. Germline CDR1 and CDR2: SGHRS and YFSETQ. The CDR3 protein is CASSETGGGWNEQYF. CDR3 bases: TGCGCCAGCAGCGAAACAGGGGGCGGTTGGAACGAGCAGTACTTC. Complete variable domain (other parts from reference TRBV5-1 and TRBJ2-7): KAGVTQTPRYLIKTRGQQVTLSCSPISGHRSVSWYQQTPGQGLQFLFEYFSETQRNKGNFPGRFSGRQFSNSRSEMNVSTLELGDSALYLCASSETGGGWNEQYFGPGTRLTVT.

Of note for this clone: Additional DNA sequences in this sample encode the identical CDR3. This chain links TRBV9 with TRBJ2-5; no reliable D call. Germline assignment: CDR1 SGDLS and CDR2 YYNGEE. The CDR3 extends over 12 amino acids. Trimming pared 0 bases from V and 4 bases from J, leaving 4 bases between. CDR3 coding DNA: TGTGCCAGCAGCGTAGCGGGAGAGACCCAGTACTTC. This translates into CASSVAGETQYF. The variable domain in full, completed from reference TRBV9 and TRBJ2-5, reads DSGVTQTPKHLITATGQRVTLRCSPRSGDLSVYWYQQSLDQGLQFLIQYYNGEERAKGNILERFSAQQFPDLHSELNLSSLELGDSALYFCASSVAGETQYFGPGTRLLVL.

This clone came up a few times. The V gene is TRBV7-2, the J gene TRBJ1-6; a possible D gene is TRBD1 (6 bases). Trimming left V 0 bases short and J 3 bases short, with 6 bases between. Germline CDR1 SGHTA, CDR2 FQGNSA. The CDR3 is 15 residues long. The CDR3 loop is CASSLAGGYNSPLHF. The CDR3 DNA follows: TGTGCCAGCAGCTTAGCAGGGGGCTATAATTCACCCCTCCACTTT.

The chain employs TRBV3-1 (or the pseudogene TRBV3-2) and TRBJ1-2; 7 nucleotides line up with TRBD1. The CDR3 spans 14 residues. Germline trimming cut 2 bases from V and 5 bases from J; bases unmatched to any gene: 5. Germline V CDR1 and CDR2: LGHDT, YNNKEL (reference sequence). The CDR3 DNA is TGTGCCAGCAGCCAAACAGGGGAAGAGTATGGCTACACCTTC. This gives the protein CASSQTGEEYGYTF.

CDR3 sequence: CASSSDSLYNSPLHF. In nucleotides, the CDR3 is TGTGCCAGCAGCTCGGACAGCTTATATAATTCACCCCTCCACTTT. The chain combines TRBV11-1 with TRBJ1-6, with D tentatively TRBD1 (6 bases). The germline V gene has CDR1 SGHAT and CDR2 FQDESV (reference sequence). V was shortened by 4 bases and J by 4 bases, with 11 bases between the two germline ends. The CDR3 has 15 residues.